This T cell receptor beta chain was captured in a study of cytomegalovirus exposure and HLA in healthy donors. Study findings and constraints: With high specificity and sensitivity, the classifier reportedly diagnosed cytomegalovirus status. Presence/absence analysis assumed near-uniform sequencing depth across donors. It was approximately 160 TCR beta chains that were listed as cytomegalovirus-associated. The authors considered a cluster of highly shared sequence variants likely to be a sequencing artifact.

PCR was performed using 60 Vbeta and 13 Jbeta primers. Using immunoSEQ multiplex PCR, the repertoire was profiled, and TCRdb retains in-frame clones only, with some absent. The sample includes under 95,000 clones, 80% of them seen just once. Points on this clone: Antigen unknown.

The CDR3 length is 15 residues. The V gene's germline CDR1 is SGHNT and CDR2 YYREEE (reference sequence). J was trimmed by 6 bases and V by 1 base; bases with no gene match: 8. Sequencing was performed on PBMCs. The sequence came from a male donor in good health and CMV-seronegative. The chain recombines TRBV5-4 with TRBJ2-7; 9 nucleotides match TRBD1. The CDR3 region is CASSLWTGAVGEQYF. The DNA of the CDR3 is TGTGCCAGCAGCTTGTGGACAGGGGCAGTGGGCGAGCAGTACTTC. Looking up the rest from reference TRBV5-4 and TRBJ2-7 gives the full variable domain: ETGVTQSPTHLIKTRGQQVTLRCSSQSGHNTVSWYQQALGQGPQFIFQYYREEENGRGNFPPRFSGLQFPNYSSELNVNALELDDSALYLCASSLWTGAVGEQYFGPGTRLTVT.